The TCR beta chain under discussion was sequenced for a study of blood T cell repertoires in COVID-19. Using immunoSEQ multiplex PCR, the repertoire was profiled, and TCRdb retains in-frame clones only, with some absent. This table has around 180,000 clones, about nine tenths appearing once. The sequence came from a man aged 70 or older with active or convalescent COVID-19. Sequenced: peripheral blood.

The CDR3 loop reads CASSLIPGTYEQYF. The CDR3 DNA follows: TGTGCCAGCAGCCTTATACCGGGGACCTACGAGCAGTACTTC. This sequence joins TRBV3-1 (or the pseudogene TRBV3-2) and TRBJ2-7; a possible D gene is TRBD2 (5 bases). Trimming pared 4 bases from V and 2 bases from J, leaving 12 bases between. Germline CDR1 LGHDT, CDR2 YNNKEL (reference sequence). CDR3 length: 14 residues.